Shown below are 14 T cell receptor beta chains from a single sample sequenced in a study of identical twins. From the 5' RACE reads, TCRdb called clonotypes with MiXCR, one entry per CDR3 protein. The sample contains roughly 770,000 distinct CDR3 sequences, about 20% of which appear only once. These data also formed part of another study, on T cells expressing NK-cell markers.

Material: PBMCs. The receptors derive from a woman aged 18-35 years in good health.

This clonotype was observed a handful of times. The chain combines TRBV20-1 with TRBJ2-7, with unresolved D. The germline V gene has CDR1 DFQATT and CDR2 SNEGSKA (reference sequence). Trimming shortened V by 0 bases and J by 1 base, and 7 bases separated the two germline ends. The CDR3 is 13 amino acids. The CDR3 sequence: CSARDPKSYEQYF. The CDR3 nucleotides are TGCAGTGCTAGAGATCCCAAGTCCTACGAGCAGTACTTC.

This clonotype was counted ten times or more. The chain links TRBV29-1 to TRBJ2-2; D remains unclear. The CDR3 consists of 12 residues. Germline CDR1 and CDR2: SQVTM and ANQGSEA. Trimming removed 3 bases from V and 2 bases from J, with 4 bases in between. This chain's CDR3 is CSVDSNTGELFF. DNA for the CDR3: TGCAGCGTTGACTCCAACACCGGGGAGCTGTTTTTT.

This clonotype was counted a few times. This sequence joins TRBV5-1 and TRBJ2-5; possible D gene TRBD2, 5 bases. The CDR3 covers 12 residues. Germline V gene sequence: CDR1 SGHRS, CDR2 YFSETQ. The germline V and J ends were trimmed by 5 bases and 3 bases, with 8 bases remaining between them. DNA for the CDR3: TGCGCCAGCAGAAAAGCGGAAGAGACCCAGTACTTC. Protein sequence: CASRKAEETQYF.

This clonotype was observed many times. V gene TRBV12-3 or TRBV12-4 combines with J gene TRBJ2-7; D possibly corresponds to TRBD2 (5 bases). The CDR3 covers 13 residues. The germline V and J ends were trimmed by 6 bases and 5 bases, with 14 bases remaining between them. The CDR3 loop is CASSLLESHEQYF. The CDR3 DNA is TGTGCCAGCAGCCTACTAGAGTCCCACGAGCAGTACTTC.

This clonotype was picked up a small number of times. V and J are TRBV20-1 and TRBJ1-2; 12 positions match TRBD1. The CDR3 length is 18 residues. The ends lost 3 bases at V and 0 bases at J; junction bases unmatched: 11. Germline V gene sequence: CDR1 DFQATT, CDR2 SNEGSKA (reference sequence). The CDR3 DNA follows: TGCAGTGCTAGCATGCTCCGGGGACAGGGGGCTCCTAACTATGGCTACACCTTC. Amino acids: CSASMLRGQGAPNYGYTF.

In regard to this clonotype: One junction end disagrees with the germline gene, perhaps due to a read error. The V and J genes are TRBV6-6 and TRBJ2-2; D uncertain. Germline V CDR1 and CDR2: MNHNY, SVGAGI (reference sequence). This CDR3 comprises 13 residues. The CDR3 spells CASRGSNTVELFF. As DNA, the CDR3 is TGTGCCAGCAGGGGGTCGAACACCGTGGAGCTGTTTTTT.

This clonotype was seen a few times. V gene TRBV5-1 combines with J gene TRBJ1-5, with D maybe TRBD1 (5 bases). The CDR3 extends over 12 amino acids. Trimming stripped 4 bases from V and 9 bases from J, with 11 bases between. Germline values: CDR1 SGHRS, CDR2 YFSETQ. The CDR3, as DNA: TGCGCCAGCAGCACAAATGGGGGGCCCCAGCATTTT. Its translation is CASSTNGGPQHF.

The rearrangement uses TRBV5-1 and TRBJ2-7; TRBD2 aligns across 8 bases. CDR3 length equals 17 residues. The germline gives CDR1 SGHRS, CDR2 YFSETQ. The ends lost 3 bases at V and 6 bases at J; junction bases unmatched: 17. The CDR3 protein is CASSSMNSPARGVEQYF. Written as DNA, the CDR3 is TGCGCCAGCAGCTCGATGAACAGTCCGGCGCGGGGGGTCGAGCAGTACTTC.

This clonotype came up a few times. Written as DNA, the CDR3 is TGCAGTGCTAGAGATGGGACAGGGCTGGGGGCCAAAAACATTCAGTACTTC. Translating gives CSARDGTGLGAKNIQYF. This chain connects TRBV20-1 to TRBJ2-4; TRBD1 aligns across 9 bases. The ends lost 0 bases at V and 1 base at J; junction bases unmatched: 7. CDR1 and CDR2 from the germline V gene are DFQATT and SNEGSKA (reference sequence). CDR3 length: 17 amino acids.

The table lists this clonotype with a few counts. The V call is TRBV7-2, the J call TRBJ2-7; weak D call: TRBD1 (6 bases). Per the germline V gene, CDR1 is SGHTA and CDR2 is FQGNSA. The CDR3 contains 13 residues. V was cut by 5 bases and J by 5 bases, with 13 bases left in between. The CDR3 DNA is TGTGCCAGCAGCCGAACAGGGATGAACGAGCAGTACTTC. It specifies CASSRTGMNEQYF. Filled out from reference TRBV7-2 and TRBJ2-7, the complete variable domain reads GAGVSQSPSNKVTEKGKDVELRCDPISGHTALYWYRQSLGQGLEFLIYFQGNSAPDKSGLPSDRFSAERTGGSVSTLTIQRTQQEDSAVYLCASSRTGMNEQYFGPGTRLTVT.

The chain has TRBV12-5 and TRBJ2-1; 13 nucleotides line up with TRBD2. Germline V gene sequence: CDR1 LGHNT, CDR2 FRNRAP. The V and J ends lost 0 bases and 10 bases, in that order; junction bases with no gene match: 9. There are 17 residues in the CDR3. The CDR3 sequence: CASGLVSGTSGTPEQFF. CDR3 DNA: TGTGCTAGTGGTTTGGTATCGGGGACTAGCGGGACCCCAGAGCAGTTCTTC.

V is TRBV10-1 and J is TRBJ2-3; 7 nucleotides align to TRBD1. Trimming cost V 8 bases and J 0 bases; bases outside gene matches: 8. This CDR3 comprises 15 residues. Germline lookup yields CDR1 WNHNN and CDR2 SYGVQD (reference sequence). The CDR3 spells CASRLGTASTDTQYF. The CDR3 DNA reads TGCGCCAGCCGCCTCGGGACAGCTAGCACAGATACGCAGTATTTT.

This clonotype turned up a few times. The CDR3: CASRPGQDTDTQYF. In nucleotides, the CDR3 is TGCGCCAGCAGGCCGGGACAGGACACAGATACGCAGTATTTT. This rearrangement joins TRBV10-2 to TRBJ2-3, with TRBD1 identical over 8 bases. CDR3 length equals 14 residues. The J segment lost 2 bases and the V segment lost 6 bases, leaving 4 bases of the junction unmatched. CDR1 is WSHSY and CDR2 is SAAADI in the germline V gene.

CDR3 nucleotides: TGTGCCAGCAGTATCAGGACAGGGGGGACCTACGAGCAGTACTTC. It yields the protein CASSIRTGGTYEQYF. The V and J genes are TRBV12-3 or TRBV12-4 and TRBJ2-7; 10 bases are shared with TRBD1. This CDR3 spans 15 amino acids. The ends lost 5 bases at V and 2 bases at J; junction bases unmatched: 6.